The 28 T cell receptor beta chains given below trace back to one sample, sequenced in a study of OX40 agonist ivuxolimab in advanced cancers. Clones were read by immunoSEQ multiplex PCR, and TCRdb kept only the in-frame ones, dropping some. Of around 68,000 clones listed, 75% to 95% are singletons. The sequenced sample was CD4+ or CD8+ T cells sorted from blood, obtained in a trial of the OX40 agonist ivuxolimab. Receptor source: an adult with an advanced solid tumor such as melanoma, head and neck, liver or kidney cancer.

The V and J genes are TRBV18 and TRBJ2-3, with 7 nucleotides matching TRBD1. Germline V lookup: CDR1 KGHSH, CDR2 LQKENI. Trimming removed 4 bases from V and 0 bases from J; junction bases left unmatched: 10. The CDR3 sequence is 17 residues long. The CDR3 loop reads CASSLTGTASSTDTQYF. DNA for the CDR3: TGTGCCAGCTCACTAACCGGGACAGCCTCTAGCACAGATACGCAGTATTTT.

The J gene is TRBJ1-2, the V gene TRBV5-1; 10 bases are shared with TRBD1. In germline, CDR1 is SGHRS, CDR2 YFSETQ. This CDR3 is 15 amino acids long. After removal of 4 bases from V and 7 bases from J, the junction contained 10 bases not matched to a gene. CDR3 DNA sequence: TGCGCCAGCAGCGTAACCGGGACAGGGGCCCCTGGCTACACCTTC. Translated: CASSVTGTGAPGYTF.

This chain uses TRBV18 with TRBJ2-5, with unresolved D. The CDR3 is made up of 12 amino acids. Between the trimmed V and J ends, which lost 2 bases and 4 bases, there was a span of 5 bases. The germline gives CDR1 KGHSH, CDR2 LQKENI. In nucleotides, the CDR3 is TGTGCCAGCTCACCAGCGTTAGAGACCCAGTACTTC. Its translation: CASSPALETQYF.

The chain has TRBV4-1 and TRBJ2-4, with 10 bases matching TRBD1. V trimming: 2 bases; J trimming: 4 bases; junction bases outside the gene matches: 2. This CDR3 comprises 15 residues. Germline assignment: CDR1 MGHRA and CDR2 YSYEKL. CDR3 in amino acids: CASSQSGQGKNIQYF. DNA for the CDR3: TGCGCCAGCAGCCAATCGGGACAGGGGAAAAACATTCAGTACTTC.

This chain joins TRBV27 and TRBJ1-5, with TRBD1 identical over 8 bases. This CDR3 spans 14 amino acids. V lost 5 bases, J lost 12 bases, and 12 bases stayed unmatched. Germline loops: CDR1 MNHEY, CDR2 SMNVEV (reference sequence). CDR3 sequence: CASSAWGQGARQHF. CDR3 DNA: TGTGCCAGCAGTGCCTGGGGGCAGGGGGCCCGCCAGCATTTT.

The chain couples TRBV2 to TRBJ1-1; D not certain. This CDR3 comprises 14 residues. Between the trimmed V and J ends, which lost 3 bases and 4 bases, there was a span of 12 bases. Germline CDR1 SNHLY, CDR2 FYNNEI. CDR3 nucleotide sequence: TGTGCCAGCAGTGAGTCGGGTCTCGGCACTGAAGCTTTCTTT. It yields the protein CASSESGLGTEAFF.

The chain has TRBV19 and TRBJ2-2; 8 bases map to TRBD2. Unmatched junction bases numbered 13, after V lost 6 bases and J lost 4 bases. This CDR3 comprises 17 residues. The germline CDR1 and CDR2 sequences are LNHDA and SQIVND (reference sequence). The chain's CDR3 is CASRSVAKAGGTGELFF. In nucleotides, the CDR3 is TGTGCCAGTAGATCTGTCGCTAAGGCGGGAGGCACCGGGGAGCTGTTTTTT. Based on the CDR3 plus reference TRBV19 and TRBJ2-2, the full variable domain is DGGITQSPKYLFRKEGQNVTLSCEQNLNHDAMYWYRQDPGQGLRLIYYSQIVNDFQKGDIAEGYSVSREKKESFPLTVTSAQKNPTAFYLCASRSVAKAGGTGELFFGEGSRLTVL.

The chain employs TRBV5-5 and TRBJ2-3; 8 bases match TRBD1. Germline V gene sequence: CDR1 SGHKS, CDR2 YYEKEE (reference sequence). Germline trimming cut 1 base from V and 4 bases from J; bases unmatched to any gene: 11. The CDR3 is 17 amino acids. The CDR3 sequence: CASSLSFRGRGPDTQYF. CDR3 DNA sequence: TGTGCCAGCAGCTTGTCCTTTCGGGGCAGGGGGCCAGATACGCAGTATTTT.

The chain is built from TRBV29-1 and TRBJ2-1; D might be TRBD1 or TRBD2, each matching 5 bases. Germline-derived CDR1 and CDR2 are SQVTM and ANQGSEA. There are 15 residues in the CDR3. Trimming pared 3 bases from V and 0 bases from J, leaving 12 bases between. For the CDR3, the DNA is TGCAGCGTTGATGGGGGACCAAGCTCCTACAATGAGCAGTTCTTC. Protein: CSVDGGPSSYNEQFF.

This chain joins TRBV11-2 and TRBJ2-5, with TRBD2 matching over 9 bases. CDR1 is SGHAT, CDR2 FQNNGV, per germline. The CDR3 consists of 15 residues. Germline trimming cut 5 bases from V and 4 bases from J; bases unmatched to any gene: 8. The CDR3 spells CASSLAGIGVETQYF. CDR3 sequence (DNA): TGTGCCAGCAGCCTAGCGGGGATTGGCGTAGAGACCCAGTACTTC.

The chain links TRBV30 to TRBJ2-5; 10 bases agree with TRBD1. J was trimmed by 4 bases and V by 8 bases; bases with no gene match: 7. Germline V lookup: CDR1 GTSNPN, CDR2 SVGIG (reference sequence). This CDR3 has 13 amino acids. Here the CDR3 DNA reads TGTGCCAGACGGGGACAGGGGATAGAGACCCAGTACTTC. Translating it yields CARRGQGIETQYF.

The V and J genes are TRBV14 and TRBJ2-7; a weak D match, TRBD2 (6 bases). This CDR3 is built from 13 residues. V was pared by 4 bases and J by 3 bases, with 10 bases between. Germline V CDR1 and CDR2: SGHDN, FVKESK. For the CDR3, the DNA is TGTGCCAGCAGCCGAGTGGGGGGCTACGAGCAGTACTTC. Its translation is CASSRVGGYEQYF.

The CDR3: CASSPGTDFEKLFF. The CDR3 DNA reads TGCGCCAGCAGCCCTGGGACAGATTTTGAAAAACTGTTTTTT. J is TRBJ1-4 and V is TRBV5-1; TRBD1 aligns across 7 bases. The germline CDR1 and CDR2 sequences are SGHRS and YFSETQ. The V and J ends lost 4 bases and 7 bases, in that order; junction bases with no gene match: 7. The CDR3 runs to 14 residues.

The V call is TRBV18, the J call TRBJ1-1; no definite D call. V was clipped by 2 bases and J by 1 base, with 11 bases between them. Germline loops: CDR1 KGHSH, CDR2 LQKENI. The CDR3 consists of 15 residues. Written as DNA, the CDR3 is TGTGCCAGCTCACCAGTGCTGGACGCGAACACTGAAGCTTTCTTT. This codes for CASSPVLDANTEAFF. The whole variable domain, filled in from reference TRBV18 and TRBJ1-1, reads NAGVMQNPRHLVRRRGQEARLRCSPMKGHSHVYWYRQLPEEGLKFMVYLQKENIIDESGMPKERFSAEFPKEGPSILRIQQVVRGDSAAYFCASSPVLDANTEAFFGQGTRLTVV.

V is TRBV10-2 and J is TRBJ1-2; D unresolved. Trimming pared 5 bases from V and 6 bases from J, leaving 10 bases between. CDR1 is WSHSY and CDR2 is SAAADI in the germline V gene. This CDR3 spans 12 amino acids. The CDR3 nucleotides are TGCGCCAGCAGTCTTCAAGGGAATGGCTACACCTTC. Its protein is CASSLQGNGYTF.

The chain has TRBV9 and TRBJ1-6, with no clear D. The CDR3 extends over 14 amino acids. V was cut by 2 bases and J by 6 bases, with 9 bases left in between. Germline V gene lookup returns CDR1 SGDLS and CDR2 YYNGEE. CDR3 DNA sequence: TGTGCCAGCAGCGTCGGGGATACTAATTCACCCCTCCACTTT. Protein sequence: CASSVGDTNSPLHF.

This clone was counted a single time. The gene calls are TRBV5-4 and TRBJ2-7, with D hard to call. Germline assignment: CDR1 SGHNT and CDR2 YYREEE (reference sequence). The CDR3 consists of 14 residues. Trimming removed 4 bases from V and 5 bases from J, with 16 bases in between. The CDR3 nucleotides read TGTGCCAGCAGCCCGCGGTCTGTGGGCAACGAGCAGTACTTC. Protein: CASSPRSVGNEQYF.

The table lists this clone with a few counts. CDR3 region: CASSEGGRDEQFF. CDR3 bases: TGCGCCAGCAGTGAAGGGGGTAGGGATGAGCAGTTCTTC. The V call is TRBV10-1, the J call TRBJ2-1, with D possibly being TRBD1 (6 bases). CDR1 and CDR2 from the germline V gene are WNHNN and SYGVQD (reference sequence). CDR3 length equals 13 residues. With 3 bases removed from V and 8 bases from J, the gap between germline ends came to 11 bases.

This chain joins TRBV5-6 and TRBJ1-5; a possible D gene is TRBD1 (6 bases). The CDR3 spans 15 residues. The V end was cut by 0 bases, the J end by 5 bases, with 12 bases between. CDR1 and CDR2 (germline): SGHDT, YYEEEE. The DNA of the CDR3 is TGTGCCAGCAGCTTGGAAGGGGGAGGGGATCAGCCCCAGCATTTT. Its translation: CASSLEGGGDQPQHF. The whole variable domain, filled in from reference TRBV5-6 and TRBJ1-5, reads DAGVTQSPTHLIKTRGQQVTLRCSPKSGHDTVSWYQQALGQGPQFIFQYYEEEERQRGNFPDRFSGHQFPNYSSELNVNALLLGDSALYLCASSLEGGGDQPQHFGDGTRLSIL.

This clone was seen once. The DNA for the CDR3 is TGTGCCAGCAGCTTAAGGGGGGGTGGCTATGGCTACACCTTC. It is translated as CASSLRGGGYGYTF. The chain combines TRBV7-8 with TRBJ1-2; D possibly corresponds to TRBD1 (6 bases). V was clipped by 2 bases and J by 4 bases, with 11 bases between them. The CDR3 extends over 14 amino acids. Looked up from germline, CDR1 is SGHVS and CDR2 is FQNEAQ.

The chain carries TRBV18 and TRBJ2-3; 10 bases align to TRBD2. The CDR3 runs to 16 residues. Germline CDR1 reads KGHSH; CDR2 reads LQKENI. V gave up 0 bases and J gave up 3 bases; unmatched junction bases: 3. In DNA form, the CDR3 reads TGTGCCAGCTCACCACCTTCTAGCGGGGGAACAGATACGCAGTATTTT. This translates into CASSPPSSGGTDTQYF.

The chain has TRBV19 and TRBJ2-7, with TRBD2 identical over 8 bases. Germline values: CDR1 LNHDA, CDR2 SQIVND (reference sequence). After removal of 1 base from V and 3 bases from J, the junction contained 2 bases not matched to a gene. The CDR3 extends over 14 amino acids. The CDR3 nucleotides are TGTGCCAGTAGTATAGGAGCGGGAGACTACGAGCAGTACTTC. Translated: CASSIGAGDYEQYF.

The V call is TRBV13, the J call TRBJ1-2; D ambiguous. Germline V gene data show CDR1 as PRHDT and CDR2 as FYEKMQ (reference sequence). The CDR3 length is 13 residues. V lost 0 bases and J 8 bases, leaving 10 bases between the germline ends. The CDR3 DNA sequence: TGTGCCAGCAGCTTAGGCCAAGGTTCGGGCTACACCTTC. The encoded protein is CASSLGQGSGYTF.

The J gene is TRBJ1-1, the V gene TRBV6-5, with D perhaps matching TRBD1 (6 bases). In germline, CDR1 is MNHEY, CDR2 SVGAGI. The CDR3 extends over 13 amino acids. V was pared by 6 bases and J by 1 base, with 9 bases between. CDR3 region: CASRRGRNTEAFF. The DNA for the CDR3 is TGTGCCAGCAGGAGGGGGAGGAACACTGAAGCTTTCTTT.

The chain employs TRBV19 and TRBJ2-7; D is undetermined. CDR1 and CDR2 from the germline V gene are LNHDA and SQIVND (reference sequence). CDR3 length: 14 residues. V lost 6 bases to trimming and J lost 0 bases, with 12 bases between them. CDR3 DNA: TGTGCCAGTAGGGTAACGTGGGACTCCTACGAGCAGTACTTC. Translated, it gives CASRVTWDSYEQYF.

This sequence joins TRBV5-1 and TRBJ1-1; 9 bases agree with TRBD1. Trimming removed 4 bases from V and 4 bases from J; junction bases left unmatched: 8. Germline V gives CDR1 SGHRS, CDR2 YFSETQ. CDR3 length equals 15 residues. The CDR3 nucleotides read TGCGCCAGCAGCCCGGGACAGGGACATATCACTGAAGCTTTCTTT. This encodes CASSPGQGHITEAFF.

V usage is TRBV6-1 and J usage is TRBJ1-1, with D perhaps TRBD1 (6 bases). Trimming removed 11 bases at V and 0 bases at J, with 13 bases between. Germline V gene lookup returns CDR1 MNHNS and CDR2 SASEGT. The CDR3 extends over 13 amino acids. The CDR3 here is CAGGTPMNTEAFF. Here the CDR3 DNA reads TGTGCCGGAGGGACACCTATGAACACTGAAGCTTTCTTT.

This chain uses TRBV7-9 with TRBJ2-3; 13 bases fit TRBD2. Germline V gene data show CDR1 as SEHNR and CDR2 as FQNEAQ (reference sequence). J gave up 3 bases and V 3 bases, and 9 bases lay outside the gene matches. This CDR3 spans 18 amino acids. The DNA of the CDR3 is TGTGCCAGCAGCTTGACTAGCGGGAGGATTTTTTGGACAGATACGCAGTATTTT. Translation gives CASSLTSGRIFWTDTQYF.